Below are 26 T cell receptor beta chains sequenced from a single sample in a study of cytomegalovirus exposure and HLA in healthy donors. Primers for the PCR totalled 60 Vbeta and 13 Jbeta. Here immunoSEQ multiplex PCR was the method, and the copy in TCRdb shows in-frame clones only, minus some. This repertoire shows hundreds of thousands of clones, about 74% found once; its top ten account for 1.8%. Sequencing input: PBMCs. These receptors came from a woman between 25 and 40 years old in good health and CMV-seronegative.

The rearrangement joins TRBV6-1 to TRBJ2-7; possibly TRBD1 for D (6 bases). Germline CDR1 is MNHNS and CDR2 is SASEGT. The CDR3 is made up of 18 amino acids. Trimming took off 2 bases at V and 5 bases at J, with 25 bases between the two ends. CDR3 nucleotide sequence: TGTGCCAGCAGTGAACCCCAGACAGGCCCGTCGGGGAATCACGAGCAGTACTTC. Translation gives CASSEPQTGPSGNHEQYF.

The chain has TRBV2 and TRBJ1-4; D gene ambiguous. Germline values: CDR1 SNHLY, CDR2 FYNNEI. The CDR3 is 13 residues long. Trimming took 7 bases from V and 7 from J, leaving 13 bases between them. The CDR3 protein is CASTPDNSEKLFF. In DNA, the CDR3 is TGTGCCAGCACCCCCGACAACAGTGAAAAACTGTTTTTT.

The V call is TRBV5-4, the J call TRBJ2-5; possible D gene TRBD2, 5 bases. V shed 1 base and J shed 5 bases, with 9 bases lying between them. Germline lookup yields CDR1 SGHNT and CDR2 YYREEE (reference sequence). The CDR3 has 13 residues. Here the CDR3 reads CASSLSGVETQYF. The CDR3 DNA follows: TGTGCCAGCAGCTTGTCCGGGGTGGAGACCCAGTACTTC.

CDR3 protein: CAWSPRGQGAREQYF. In nucleotides, the CDR3 is TGTGCCTGGTCCCCAAGGGGGCAGGGGGCAAGGGAGCAGTACTTC. The chain couples TRBV30 to TRBJ2-7, with TRBD1 identical over 8 bases. The CDR3 covers 15 residues. Germline CDR1 and CDR2: GTSNPN and SVGIG (reference sequence). V shed 5 bases and J 7 bases; nucleotides not matched to a gene: 16.

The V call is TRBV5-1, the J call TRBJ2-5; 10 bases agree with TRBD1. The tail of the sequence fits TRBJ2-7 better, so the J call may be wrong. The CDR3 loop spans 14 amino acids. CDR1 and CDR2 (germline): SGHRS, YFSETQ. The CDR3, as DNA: TGCGCCAGCAGCTCGACAGGGGGCAAGGACGAGCAGTACTTC. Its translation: CASSSTGGKDEQYF.

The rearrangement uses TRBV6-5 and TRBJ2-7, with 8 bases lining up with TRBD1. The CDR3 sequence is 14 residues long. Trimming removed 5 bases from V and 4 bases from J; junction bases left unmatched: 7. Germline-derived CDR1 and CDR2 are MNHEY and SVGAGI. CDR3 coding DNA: TGTGCCAGCAGTAAGTCCAGGGGGCGGTACGAGCAGTACTTC. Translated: CASSKSRGRYEQYF.

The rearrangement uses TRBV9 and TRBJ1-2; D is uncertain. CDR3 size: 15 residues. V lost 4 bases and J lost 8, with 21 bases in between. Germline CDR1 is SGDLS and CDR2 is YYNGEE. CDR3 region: CASSPNTPGLSGYTF. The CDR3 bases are TGTGCCAGCAGCCCAAATACTCCAGGACTCTCCGGCTACACCTTC.

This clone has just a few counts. CDR3 loop: CASNPGQLPYEQYF. CDR3 sequence (DNA): TGTGCCAGCAATCCGGGACAGTTGCCCTACGAGCAGTACTTC. The chain combines TRBV6-5 with TRBJ2-7, with 7 positions matching TRBD1. The CDR3 totals 14 residues. V was clipped by 7 bases and J by 2 bases; unmatched bases: 8. Germline V gene lookup returns CDR1 MNHEY and CDR2 SVGAGI.

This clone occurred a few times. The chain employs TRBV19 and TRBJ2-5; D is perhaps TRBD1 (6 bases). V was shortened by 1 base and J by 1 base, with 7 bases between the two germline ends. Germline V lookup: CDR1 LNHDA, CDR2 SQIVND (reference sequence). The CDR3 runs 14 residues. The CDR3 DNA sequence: TGTGCCAGTAGTATAGGGGGGCCCCAAGAGACCCAGTACTTC. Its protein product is CASSIGGPQETQYF.

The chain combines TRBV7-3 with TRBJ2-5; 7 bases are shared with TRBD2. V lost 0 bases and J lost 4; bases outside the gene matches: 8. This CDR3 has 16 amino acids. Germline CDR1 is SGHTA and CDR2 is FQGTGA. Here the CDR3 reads CASSLTRGGTGETQYF. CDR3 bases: TGTGCCAGCAGCTTAACGCGCGGGGGTACGGGAGAGACCCAGTACTTC.

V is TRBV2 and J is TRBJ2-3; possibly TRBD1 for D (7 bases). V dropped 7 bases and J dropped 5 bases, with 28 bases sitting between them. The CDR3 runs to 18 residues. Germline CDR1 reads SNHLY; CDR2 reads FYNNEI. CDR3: CASNGGGYGPREGDTQYF. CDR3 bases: TGTGCCAGCAACGGAGGGGGCTATGGACCTCGAGAGGGAGATACGCAGTATTTT.

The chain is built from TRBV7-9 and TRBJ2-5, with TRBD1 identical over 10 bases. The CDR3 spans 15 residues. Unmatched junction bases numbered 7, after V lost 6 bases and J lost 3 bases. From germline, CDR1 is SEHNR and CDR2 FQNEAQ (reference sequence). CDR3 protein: CASSRTDRGKETQYF. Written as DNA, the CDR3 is TGTGCCAGCAGTCGGACGGACAGGGGGAAAGAGACCCAGTACTTC.

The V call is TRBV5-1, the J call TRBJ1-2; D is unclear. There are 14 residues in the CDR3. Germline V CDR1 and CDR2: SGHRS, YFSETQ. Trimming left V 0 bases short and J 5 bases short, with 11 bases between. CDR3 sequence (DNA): TGCGCCAGCAGCTTGGAAGAGGGCCTTTATGGCTACACCTTC. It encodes CASSLEEGLYGYTF. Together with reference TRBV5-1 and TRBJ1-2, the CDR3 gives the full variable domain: KAGVTQTPRYLIKTRGQQVTLSCSPISGHRSVSWYQQTPGQGLQFLFEYFSETQRNKGNFPGRFSGRQFSNSRSEMNVSTLELGDSALYLCASSLEEGLYGYTFGSGTRLTVV.

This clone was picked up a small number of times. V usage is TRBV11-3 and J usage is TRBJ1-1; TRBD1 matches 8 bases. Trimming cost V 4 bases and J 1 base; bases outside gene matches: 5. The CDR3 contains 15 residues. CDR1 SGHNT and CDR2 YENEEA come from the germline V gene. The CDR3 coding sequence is TGTGCCAGCAGCTACTCAGGGGGCGCGAACACTGAAGCTTTCTTT. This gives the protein CASSYSGGANTEAFF.

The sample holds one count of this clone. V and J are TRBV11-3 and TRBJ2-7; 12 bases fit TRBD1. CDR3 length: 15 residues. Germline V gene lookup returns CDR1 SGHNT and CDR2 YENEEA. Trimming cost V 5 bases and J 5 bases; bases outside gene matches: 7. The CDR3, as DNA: TGTGCCAGCAGCGCCGGGACAGGGGGCGCCCACGAGCAGTACTTC. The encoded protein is CASSAGTGGAHEQYF.

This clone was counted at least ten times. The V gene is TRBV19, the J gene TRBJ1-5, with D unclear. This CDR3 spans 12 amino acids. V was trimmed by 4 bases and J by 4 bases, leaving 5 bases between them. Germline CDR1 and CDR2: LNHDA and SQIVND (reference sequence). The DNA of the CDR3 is TGTGCCAGTAGTAAGACTAATCAGCCCCAGCATTTT. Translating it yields CASSKTNQPQHF.

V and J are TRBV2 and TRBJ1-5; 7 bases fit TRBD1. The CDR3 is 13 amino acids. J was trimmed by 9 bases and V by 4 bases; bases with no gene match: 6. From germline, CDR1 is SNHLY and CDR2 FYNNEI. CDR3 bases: TGTGCCAGCAGTGCAGACAGGGAAAGGCCCCAGCATTTT. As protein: CASSADRERPQHF.

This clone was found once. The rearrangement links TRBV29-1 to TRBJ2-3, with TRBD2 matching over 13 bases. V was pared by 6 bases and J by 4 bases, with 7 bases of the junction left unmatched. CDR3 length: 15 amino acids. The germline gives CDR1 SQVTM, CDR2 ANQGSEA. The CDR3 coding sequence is TGCAGCGTATCCGGGGGGACTAGCGGGGCAGATACGCAGTATTTT. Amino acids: CSVSGGTSGADTQYF.

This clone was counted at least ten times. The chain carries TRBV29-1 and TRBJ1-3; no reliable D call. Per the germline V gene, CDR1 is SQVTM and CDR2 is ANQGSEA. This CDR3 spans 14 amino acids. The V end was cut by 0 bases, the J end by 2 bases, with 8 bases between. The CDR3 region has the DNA TGCAGCGTTGAAGACAACTTGGCTGGAAACACCATATATTTT. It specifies CSVEDNLAGNTIYF.

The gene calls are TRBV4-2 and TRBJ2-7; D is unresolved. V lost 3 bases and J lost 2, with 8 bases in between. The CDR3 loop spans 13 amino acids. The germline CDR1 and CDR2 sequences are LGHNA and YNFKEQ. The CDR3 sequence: CASSQRLTYEQYF. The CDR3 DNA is TGTGCCAGCAGCCAGCGCCTTACCTACGAGCAGTACTTC.

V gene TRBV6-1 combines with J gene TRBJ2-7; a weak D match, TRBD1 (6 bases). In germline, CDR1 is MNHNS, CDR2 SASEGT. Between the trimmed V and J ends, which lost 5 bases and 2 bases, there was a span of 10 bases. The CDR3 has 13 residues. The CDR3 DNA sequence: TGTGCCAGCAGTCAGGGGTTAACCTACGAGCAGTACTTC. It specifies CASSQGLTYEQYF.

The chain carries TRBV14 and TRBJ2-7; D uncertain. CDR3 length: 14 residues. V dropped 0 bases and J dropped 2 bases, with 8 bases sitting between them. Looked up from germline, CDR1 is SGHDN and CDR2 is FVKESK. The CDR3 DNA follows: TGTGCCAGCAGCCAAGACGGGTACACCTACGAGCAGTACTTC. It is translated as CASSQDGYTYEQYF. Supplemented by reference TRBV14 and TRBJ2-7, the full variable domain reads EAGVTQFPSHSVIEKGQTVTLRCDPISGHDNLYWYRRVMGKEIKFLLHFVKESKQDESGMPNNRFLAERTGGTYSTLKVQPAELEDSGVYFCASSQDGYTYEQYFGPGTRLTVT.

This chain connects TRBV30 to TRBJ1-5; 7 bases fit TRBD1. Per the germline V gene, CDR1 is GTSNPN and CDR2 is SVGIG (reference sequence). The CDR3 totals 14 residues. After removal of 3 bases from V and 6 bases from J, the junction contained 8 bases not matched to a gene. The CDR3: CAWSVGQLRQPQHF. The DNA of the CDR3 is TGTGCCTGGAGCGTGGGACAGTTGCGTCAGCCCCAGCATTTT.

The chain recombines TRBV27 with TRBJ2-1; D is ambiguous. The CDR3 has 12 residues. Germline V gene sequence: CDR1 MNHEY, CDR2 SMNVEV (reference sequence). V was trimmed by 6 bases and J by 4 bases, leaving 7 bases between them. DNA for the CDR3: TGTGCCAGCAGCTCAGGTTACAATGAGCAGTTCTTC. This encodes CASSSGYNEQFF.

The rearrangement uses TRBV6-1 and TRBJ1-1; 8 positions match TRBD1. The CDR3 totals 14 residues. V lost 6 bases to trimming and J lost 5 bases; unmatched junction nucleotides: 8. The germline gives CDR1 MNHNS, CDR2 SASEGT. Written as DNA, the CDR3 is TGTGCCAGCAGCAGAACAGGGGGGGAAACTGAAGCTTTCTTT. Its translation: CASSRTGGETEAFF.

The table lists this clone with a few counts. CDR3 DNA: TGTGCCAGTTCAGCGGGCTCCTATAATTCACCCCTCCACTTT. Protein product: CASSAGSYNSPLHF. The V and J genes are TRBV13 and TRBJ1-6; D ambiguous. V shed 9 bases and J shed 0 bases, with 9 bases lying between them. Looked up from germline, CDR1 is PRHDT and CDR2 is FYEKMQ (reference sequence). The CDR3 sequence is 14 residues long.